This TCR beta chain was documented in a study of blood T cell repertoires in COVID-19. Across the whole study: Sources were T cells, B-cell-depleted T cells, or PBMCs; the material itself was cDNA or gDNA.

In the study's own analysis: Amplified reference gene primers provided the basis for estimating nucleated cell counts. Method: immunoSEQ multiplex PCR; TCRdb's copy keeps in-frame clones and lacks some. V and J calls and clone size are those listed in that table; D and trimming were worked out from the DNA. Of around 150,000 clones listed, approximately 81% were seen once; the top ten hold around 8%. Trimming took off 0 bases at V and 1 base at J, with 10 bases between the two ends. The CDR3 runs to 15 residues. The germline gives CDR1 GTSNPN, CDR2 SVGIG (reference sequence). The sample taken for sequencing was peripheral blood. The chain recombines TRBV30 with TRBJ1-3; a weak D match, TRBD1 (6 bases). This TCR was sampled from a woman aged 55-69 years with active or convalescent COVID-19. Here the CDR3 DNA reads TGTGCCTGGAGTGTACGAAGGGGGTCTGGAAACACCATATATTTT. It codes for CAWSVRRGSGNTIYF.